This T cell receptor (beta chain) was captured in a study of blood T cell repertoires in COVID-19. Study overall: The cDNA or gDNA used as material had been derived from T cells, B-cell-depleted T cells, or PBMCs.

It was within 2 weeks before study entry that exposed participants met a COVID-19 case. In the source study's methods: Reference gene primer amplification gave estimated nucleated cell counts. Data came from immunoSEQ multiplex PCR; TCRdb stores just in-frame clones and leaves some out. Clonal size and the V and J genes are those of that table, whereas D and trimming came from the DNA. The profile covers 50,000 to 65,000 clones, with about 75% appearing a single time and approximately 51% taken by the ten largest. This clone appeared once. Sequencing input: PBMCs or T cells enriched from blood (not recorded which). This sequence was found in a woman aged 60-70 years who had been exposed to COVID-19.

As DNA, the CDR3 is TGTGCCAGCGGGGCGGGGAGGGGCTACACCTTC. Residues: CASGAGRGYTF. V is TRBV28 and J is TRBJ1-2; maybe TRBD1 (5 bases). The CDR3 contains 11 residues. Germline values: CDR1 MDHEN, CDR2 SYDVKM. V was clipped by 8 bases and J by 8 bases, with 12 bases between them.